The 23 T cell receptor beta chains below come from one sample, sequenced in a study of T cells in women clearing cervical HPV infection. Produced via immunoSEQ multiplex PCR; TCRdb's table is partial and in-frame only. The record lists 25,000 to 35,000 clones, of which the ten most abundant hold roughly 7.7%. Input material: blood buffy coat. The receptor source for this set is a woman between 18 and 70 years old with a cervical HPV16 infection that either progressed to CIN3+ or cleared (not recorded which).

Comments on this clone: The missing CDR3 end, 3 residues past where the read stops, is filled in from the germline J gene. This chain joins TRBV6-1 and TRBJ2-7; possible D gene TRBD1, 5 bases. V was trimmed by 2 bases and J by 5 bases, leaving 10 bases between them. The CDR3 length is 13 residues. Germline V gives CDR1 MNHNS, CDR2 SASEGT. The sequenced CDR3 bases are TGTGCCAGCAGTGAATGGGGCATCCACGAG. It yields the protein CASSEWGIHE. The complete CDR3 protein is CASSEWGIHEQYF.

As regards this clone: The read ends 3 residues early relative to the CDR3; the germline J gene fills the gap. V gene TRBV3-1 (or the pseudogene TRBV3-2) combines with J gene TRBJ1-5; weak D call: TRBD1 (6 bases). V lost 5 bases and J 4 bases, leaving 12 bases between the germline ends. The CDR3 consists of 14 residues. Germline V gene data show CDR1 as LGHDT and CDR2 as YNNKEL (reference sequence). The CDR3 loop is CASSTGQTNQPQHF. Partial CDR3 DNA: TGTGCCAGCAGCACCGGACAGACTAATCAGCCC.

The CDR3 spells CSVEVRAGEAFF. The CDR3 DNA, read in part, is TGCAGCGTTGAAGTCAGGGCTGGTGAA. The chain links TRBV29-1 to TRBJ1-1; D perhaps matches TRBD1 (5 bases). Read sequence stops 3 residues before the CDR3 end, and the germline J gene provides the missing end. Germline loops: CDR1 SQVTM, CDR2 ANQGSEA. The CDR3 is 12 amino acids. V dropped 1 base and J dropped 7 bases, with 10 bases sitting between them.

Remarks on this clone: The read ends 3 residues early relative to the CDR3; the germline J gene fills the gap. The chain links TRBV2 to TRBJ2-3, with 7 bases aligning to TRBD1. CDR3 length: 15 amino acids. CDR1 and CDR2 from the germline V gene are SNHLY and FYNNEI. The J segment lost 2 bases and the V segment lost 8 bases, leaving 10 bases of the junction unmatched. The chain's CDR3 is CASVLRTGYTDTQYF. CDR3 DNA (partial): TGTGCCAGCGTCCTCCGGACAGGTTACACAGATACG. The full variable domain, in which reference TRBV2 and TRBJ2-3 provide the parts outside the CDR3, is EPEVTQTPSHQVTQMGQEVILRCVPISNHLYFYWYRQILGQKVEFLVSFYNNEISEKSEIFDDQFSVERPDGSNFTLKIRSTKLEDSAMYFCASVLRTGYTDTQYFGPGTRLTVL.

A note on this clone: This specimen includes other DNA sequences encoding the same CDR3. This CDR3 is CASSENLSSGNTIYF. The CDR3 DNA, read in part, is TGTGCCAGCAGTGAGAACCTTAGCTCTGGAAACACC. The rearrangement links TRBV2 to TRBJ1-3; D unresolved. Read sequence stops 3 residues before the CDR3 end, and the germline J gene provides the missing end. The CDR3 has 15 residues. Germline V gives CDR1 SNHLY, CDR2 FYNNEI. V dropped 3 bases and J dropped 0 bases, with 9 bases sitting between them.

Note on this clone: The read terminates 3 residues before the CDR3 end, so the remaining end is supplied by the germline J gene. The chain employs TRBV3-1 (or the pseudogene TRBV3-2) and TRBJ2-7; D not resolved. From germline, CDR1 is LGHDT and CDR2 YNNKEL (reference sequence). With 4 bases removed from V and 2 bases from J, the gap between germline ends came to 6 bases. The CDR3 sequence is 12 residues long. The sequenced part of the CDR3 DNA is TGTGCCAGCAGCCGCGCCACCTACGAG. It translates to CASSRATYE. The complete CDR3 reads CASSRATYEQYF.

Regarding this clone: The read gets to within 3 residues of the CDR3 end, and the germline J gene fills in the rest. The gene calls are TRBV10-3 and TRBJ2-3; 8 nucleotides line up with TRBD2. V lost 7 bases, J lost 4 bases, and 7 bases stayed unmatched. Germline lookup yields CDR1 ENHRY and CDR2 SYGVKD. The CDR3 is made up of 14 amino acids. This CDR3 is CAIMGSGGADTQYF. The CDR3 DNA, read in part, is TGTGCCATCATGGGGAGCGGGGGCGCAGATACG.

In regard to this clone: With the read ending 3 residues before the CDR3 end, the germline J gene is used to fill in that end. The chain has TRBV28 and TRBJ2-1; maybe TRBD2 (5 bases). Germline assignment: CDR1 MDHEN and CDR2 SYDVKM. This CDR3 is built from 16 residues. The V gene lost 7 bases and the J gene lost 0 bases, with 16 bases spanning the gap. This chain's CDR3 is CASTPVERSSYNEQFF. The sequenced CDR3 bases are TGTGCCAGCACCCCTGTGGAGCGGAGCTCCTACAATGAG.

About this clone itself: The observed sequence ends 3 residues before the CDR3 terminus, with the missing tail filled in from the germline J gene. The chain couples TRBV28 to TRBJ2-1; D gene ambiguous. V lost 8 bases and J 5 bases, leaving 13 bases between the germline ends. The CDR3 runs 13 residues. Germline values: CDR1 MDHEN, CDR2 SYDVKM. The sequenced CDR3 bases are TGTGCCAGCGCCCGCGACACCCACAATGAG. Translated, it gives CASARDTHNE. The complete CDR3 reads CASARDTHNEQFF. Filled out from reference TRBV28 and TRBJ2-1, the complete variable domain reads DVKVTQSSRYLVKRTGEKVFLECVQDMDHENMFWYRQDPGLGLRLIYFSYDVKMKEKGDIPEGYSVSREKKERFSLILESASTNQTSMYLCASARDTHNEQFFGPGTRLTVL.

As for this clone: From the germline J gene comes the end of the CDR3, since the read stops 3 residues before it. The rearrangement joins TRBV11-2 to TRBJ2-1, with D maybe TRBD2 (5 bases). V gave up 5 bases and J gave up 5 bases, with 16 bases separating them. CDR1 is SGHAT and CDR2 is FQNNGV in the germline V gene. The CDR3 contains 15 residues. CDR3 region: CASSKDPGYNNEQFF. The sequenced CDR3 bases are TGTGCCAGCAGCAAAGATCCGGGGTACAACAATGAG.

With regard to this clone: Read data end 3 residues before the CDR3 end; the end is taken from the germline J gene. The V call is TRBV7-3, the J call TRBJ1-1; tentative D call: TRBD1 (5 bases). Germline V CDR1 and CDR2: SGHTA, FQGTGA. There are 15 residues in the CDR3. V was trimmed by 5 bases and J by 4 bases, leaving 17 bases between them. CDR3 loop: CASSPLTQASTEAFF. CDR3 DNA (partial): TGTGCCAGCAGCCCACTAACACAGGCGAGCACTGAA. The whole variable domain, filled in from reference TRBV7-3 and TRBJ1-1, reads GAGVSQTPSNKVTEKGKYVELRCDPISGHTALYWYRQSLGQGPEFLIYFQGTGAADDSGLPNDRFFAVRPEGSVSTLKIQRTERGDSAVYLCASSPLTQASTEAFFGQGTRLTVV.

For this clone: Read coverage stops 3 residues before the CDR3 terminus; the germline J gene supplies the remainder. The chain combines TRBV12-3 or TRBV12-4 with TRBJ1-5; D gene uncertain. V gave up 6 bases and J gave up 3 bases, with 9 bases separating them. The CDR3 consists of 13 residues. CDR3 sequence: CASSQDYNQPQHF. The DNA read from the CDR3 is TGTGCCAGCAGCCAGGATTACAATCAGCCC.

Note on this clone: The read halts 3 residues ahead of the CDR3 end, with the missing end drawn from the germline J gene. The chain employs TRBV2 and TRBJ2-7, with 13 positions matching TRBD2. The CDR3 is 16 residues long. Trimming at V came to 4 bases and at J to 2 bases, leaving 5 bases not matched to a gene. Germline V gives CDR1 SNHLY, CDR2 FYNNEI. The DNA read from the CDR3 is TGTGCCAGCAGTGGATCGACTAGCGGGGGGCCCTACGAG. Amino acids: CASSGSTSGGPYE. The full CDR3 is CASSGSTSGGPYEQYF.

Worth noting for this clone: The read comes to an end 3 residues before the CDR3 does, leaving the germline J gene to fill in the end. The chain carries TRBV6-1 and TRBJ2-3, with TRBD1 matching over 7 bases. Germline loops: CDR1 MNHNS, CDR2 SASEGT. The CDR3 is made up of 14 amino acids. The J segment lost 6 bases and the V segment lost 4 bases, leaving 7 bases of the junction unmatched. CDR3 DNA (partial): TGTGCCAGCAGTGGCGACAGGGTTGCGGATACG. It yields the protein CASSGDRVADT. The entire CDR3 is CASSGDRVADTQYF.

This CDR3 reads CASRPPGQVGNTIYF. CDR3 DNA, as far as it was read: TGTGCCAGCAGACCTCCGGGACAGGTTGGAAACACC. The V call is TRBV28, the J call TRBJ1-3; 8 nucleotides line up with TRBD1. The DNA ends 3 residues before the CDR3 does, and the rest of the CDR3 is filled in from the germline J gene. Germline-derived CDR1 and CDR2 are MDHEN and SYDVKM. J was trimmed by 3 bases and V by 6 bases; bases with no gene match: 7. The CDR3 is 15 amino acids.

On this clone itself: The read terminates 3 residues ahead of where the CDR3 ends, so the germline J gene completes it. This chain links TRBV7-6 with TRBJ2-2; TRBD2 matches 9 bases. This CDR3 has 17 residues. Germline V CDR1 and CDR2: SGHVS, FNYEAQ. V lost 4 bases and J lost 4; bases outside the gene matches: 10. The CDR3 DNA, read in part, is TGTGCCAGCAGCTCGAGGCGACTAGCGGAAAGCACCGGGGAG. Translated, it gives CASSSRRLAESTGE. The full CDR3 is CASSSRRLAESTGELFF. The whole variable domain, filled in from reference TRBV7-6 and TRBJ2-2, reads GAGVSQSPRYKVTKRGQDVALRCDPISGHVSLYWYRQALGQGPEFLTYFNYEAQQDKSGLPNDRFSAERPEGSISTLTIQRTEQRDSAMYRCASSSRRLAESTGELFFGEGSRLTVL.

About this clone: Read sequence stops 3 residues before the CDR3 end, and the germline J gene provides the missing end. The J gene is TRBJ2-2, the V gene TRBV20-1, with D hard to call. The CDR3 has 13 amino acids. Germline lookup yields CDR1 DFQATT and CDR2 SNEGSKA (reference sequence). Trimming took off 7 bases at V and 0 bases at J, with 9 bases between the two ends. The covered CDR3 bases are TGCAGTGTTCTAGACCCGAACACCGGGGAG. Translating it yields CSVLDPNTGE. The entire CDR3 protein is CSVLDPNTGELFF.

CDR3 region: CASSHLTENTEAFF. CDR3 bases read: TGCGCCAGCAGTCATTTAACAGAGAACACTGAA. This chain links TRBV23-1 with TRBJ1-1; D not certain. The read gets to within 3 residues of the CDR3 end, and the germline J gene fills in the rest. TRBV23-1 is placed among ORFs of uncertain function. With 3 bases removed from V and 1 base from J, the gap between germline ends came to 9 bases. This CDR3 is built from 14 residues.

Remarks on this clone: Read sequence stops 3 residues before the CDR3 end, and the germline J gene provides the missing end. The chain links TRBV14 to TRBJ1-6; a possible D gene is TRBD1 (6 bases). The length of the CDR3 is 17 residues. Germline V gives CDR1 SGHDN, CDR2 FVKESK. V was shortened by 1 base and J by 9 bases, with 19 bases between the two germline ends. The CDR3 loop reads CASSQVSGEIGGSPLHF. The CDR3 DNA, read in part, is TGTGCCAGCAGCCAAGTGTCAGGGGAGATTGGGGGTTCACCC.

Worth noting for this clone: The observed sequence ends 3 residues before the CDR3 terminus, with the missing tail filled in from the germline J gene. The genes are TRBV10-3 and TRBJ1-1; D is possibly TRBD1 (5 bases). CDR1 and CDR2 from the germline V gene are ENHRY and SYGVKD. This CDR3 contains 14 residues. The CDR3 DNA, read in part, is TGTGCCATCAGTGCTGAGGGGACTCAAGGCGAA. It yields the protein CAISAEGTQGE. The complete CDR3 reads CAISAEGTQGEAFF.

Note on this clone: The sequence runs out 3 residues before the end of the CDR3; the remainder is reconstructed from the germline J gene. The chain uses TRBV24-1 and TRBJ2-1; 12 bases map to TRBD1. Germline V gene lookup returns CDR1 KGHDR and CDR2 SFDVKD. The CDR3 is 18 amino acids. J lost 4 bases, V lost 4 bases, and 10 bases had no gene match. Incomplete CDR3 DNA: TGTGCCACCAGTGAGCCTCCGGGACAGGGGGCGTTATACAATGAG. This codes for CATSEPPGQGALYNE. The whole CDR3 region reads CATSEPPGQGALYNEQFF.

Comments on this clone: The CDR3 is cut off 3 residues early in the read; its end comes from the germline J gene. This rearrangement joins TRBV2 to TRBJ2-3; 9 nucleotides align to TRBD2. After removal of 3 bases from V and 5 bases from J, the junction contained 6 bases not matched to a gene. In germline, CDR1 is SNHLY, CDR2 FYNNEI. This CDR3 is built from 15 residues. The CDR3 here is CASSDWTSVEDTQYF. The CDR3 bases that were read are TGTGCCAGCAGTGATTGGACTAGCGTTGAAGATACG.

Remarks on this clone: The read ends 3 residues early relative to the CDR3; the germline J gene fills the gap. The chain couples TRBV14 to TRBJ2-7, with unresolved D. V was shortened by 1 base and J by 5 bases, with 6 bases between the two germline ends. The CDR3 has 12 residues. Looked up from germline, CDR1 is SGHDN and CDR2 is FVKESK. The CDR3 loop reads CASSQVHHEQYF. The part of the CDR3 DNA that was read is TGTGCCAGCAGCCAAGTTCATCACGAG.